This T cell receptor (beta chain) stems from a study of cytotoxic CD8 clonotypes in ibrutinib-treated CLL. The CDR3 sequence is 14 residues long. V lost 5 bases, J lost 7 bases, and 7 bases stayed unmatched. The V gene's germline CDR1 is SEHNR and CDR2 FQNEAQ (reference sequence). Libraries were prepared by immunoSEQ multiplex PCR; TCRdb keeps only in-frame clonotypes and omits some of them. The sample lists approximately 280,000 clones, approximately 79% seen once, with roughly 5.7% in the top ten. V and J are TRBV7-9 and TRBJ1-5, with 8 bases matching TRBD1. The source of this sequence is a human donor with chronic lymphocytic leukemia. Here the sequenced sample was PBMCs, taken at disease progression, from a patient treated with ibrutinib. CDR3 nucleotides: TGTGCCAGCAGCATATCAGGGGGCGTGCAGCCCCAGCATTTT. Protein product: CASSISGGVQPQHF.